Detailed here is one T cell receptor beta chain. Its antigen remains unidentified. Expressed TCRB transcripts were sequenced, since all the RNA that had been isolated was reverse transcribed. Some 3.6 million reads were obtained on average from naive, central memory and regulatory T cell samples. Generated by immunoSEQ multiplex PCR, the TCRdb table keeps only in-frame clones and is missing some. Among around 430,000 clones, about 29% were seen once, and the ten largest hold more than 0.055%. These data originate in a study of beta chain features in type 1 diabetes. Study-level background: Across all samples, roughly 98,000,000 sorted cells were examined. Study outcomes and limitations: Since sequencing was performed on cDNA, cells with high TCR expression could be over-represented. Patients and controls would share equally any PCR tilt toward shorter templates.

The CDR3 consists of 14 residues. Germline V gene data show CDR1 as SGHAT and CDR2 as FQNNGV. Between the trimmed V and J ends, which lost 2 bases and 3 bases, there was a span of 8 bases. The material sequenced was naive CD4+ T cells from blood. The origin of this receptor is a young man in good health. The genes are TRBV11-2 and TRBJ2-1; no clear D. CDR3 DNA sequence: TGTGCCAGCAGCTTAATGCGCGGCTACAATGAGCAGTTCTTC. Amino acid sequence: CASSLMRGYNEQFF.